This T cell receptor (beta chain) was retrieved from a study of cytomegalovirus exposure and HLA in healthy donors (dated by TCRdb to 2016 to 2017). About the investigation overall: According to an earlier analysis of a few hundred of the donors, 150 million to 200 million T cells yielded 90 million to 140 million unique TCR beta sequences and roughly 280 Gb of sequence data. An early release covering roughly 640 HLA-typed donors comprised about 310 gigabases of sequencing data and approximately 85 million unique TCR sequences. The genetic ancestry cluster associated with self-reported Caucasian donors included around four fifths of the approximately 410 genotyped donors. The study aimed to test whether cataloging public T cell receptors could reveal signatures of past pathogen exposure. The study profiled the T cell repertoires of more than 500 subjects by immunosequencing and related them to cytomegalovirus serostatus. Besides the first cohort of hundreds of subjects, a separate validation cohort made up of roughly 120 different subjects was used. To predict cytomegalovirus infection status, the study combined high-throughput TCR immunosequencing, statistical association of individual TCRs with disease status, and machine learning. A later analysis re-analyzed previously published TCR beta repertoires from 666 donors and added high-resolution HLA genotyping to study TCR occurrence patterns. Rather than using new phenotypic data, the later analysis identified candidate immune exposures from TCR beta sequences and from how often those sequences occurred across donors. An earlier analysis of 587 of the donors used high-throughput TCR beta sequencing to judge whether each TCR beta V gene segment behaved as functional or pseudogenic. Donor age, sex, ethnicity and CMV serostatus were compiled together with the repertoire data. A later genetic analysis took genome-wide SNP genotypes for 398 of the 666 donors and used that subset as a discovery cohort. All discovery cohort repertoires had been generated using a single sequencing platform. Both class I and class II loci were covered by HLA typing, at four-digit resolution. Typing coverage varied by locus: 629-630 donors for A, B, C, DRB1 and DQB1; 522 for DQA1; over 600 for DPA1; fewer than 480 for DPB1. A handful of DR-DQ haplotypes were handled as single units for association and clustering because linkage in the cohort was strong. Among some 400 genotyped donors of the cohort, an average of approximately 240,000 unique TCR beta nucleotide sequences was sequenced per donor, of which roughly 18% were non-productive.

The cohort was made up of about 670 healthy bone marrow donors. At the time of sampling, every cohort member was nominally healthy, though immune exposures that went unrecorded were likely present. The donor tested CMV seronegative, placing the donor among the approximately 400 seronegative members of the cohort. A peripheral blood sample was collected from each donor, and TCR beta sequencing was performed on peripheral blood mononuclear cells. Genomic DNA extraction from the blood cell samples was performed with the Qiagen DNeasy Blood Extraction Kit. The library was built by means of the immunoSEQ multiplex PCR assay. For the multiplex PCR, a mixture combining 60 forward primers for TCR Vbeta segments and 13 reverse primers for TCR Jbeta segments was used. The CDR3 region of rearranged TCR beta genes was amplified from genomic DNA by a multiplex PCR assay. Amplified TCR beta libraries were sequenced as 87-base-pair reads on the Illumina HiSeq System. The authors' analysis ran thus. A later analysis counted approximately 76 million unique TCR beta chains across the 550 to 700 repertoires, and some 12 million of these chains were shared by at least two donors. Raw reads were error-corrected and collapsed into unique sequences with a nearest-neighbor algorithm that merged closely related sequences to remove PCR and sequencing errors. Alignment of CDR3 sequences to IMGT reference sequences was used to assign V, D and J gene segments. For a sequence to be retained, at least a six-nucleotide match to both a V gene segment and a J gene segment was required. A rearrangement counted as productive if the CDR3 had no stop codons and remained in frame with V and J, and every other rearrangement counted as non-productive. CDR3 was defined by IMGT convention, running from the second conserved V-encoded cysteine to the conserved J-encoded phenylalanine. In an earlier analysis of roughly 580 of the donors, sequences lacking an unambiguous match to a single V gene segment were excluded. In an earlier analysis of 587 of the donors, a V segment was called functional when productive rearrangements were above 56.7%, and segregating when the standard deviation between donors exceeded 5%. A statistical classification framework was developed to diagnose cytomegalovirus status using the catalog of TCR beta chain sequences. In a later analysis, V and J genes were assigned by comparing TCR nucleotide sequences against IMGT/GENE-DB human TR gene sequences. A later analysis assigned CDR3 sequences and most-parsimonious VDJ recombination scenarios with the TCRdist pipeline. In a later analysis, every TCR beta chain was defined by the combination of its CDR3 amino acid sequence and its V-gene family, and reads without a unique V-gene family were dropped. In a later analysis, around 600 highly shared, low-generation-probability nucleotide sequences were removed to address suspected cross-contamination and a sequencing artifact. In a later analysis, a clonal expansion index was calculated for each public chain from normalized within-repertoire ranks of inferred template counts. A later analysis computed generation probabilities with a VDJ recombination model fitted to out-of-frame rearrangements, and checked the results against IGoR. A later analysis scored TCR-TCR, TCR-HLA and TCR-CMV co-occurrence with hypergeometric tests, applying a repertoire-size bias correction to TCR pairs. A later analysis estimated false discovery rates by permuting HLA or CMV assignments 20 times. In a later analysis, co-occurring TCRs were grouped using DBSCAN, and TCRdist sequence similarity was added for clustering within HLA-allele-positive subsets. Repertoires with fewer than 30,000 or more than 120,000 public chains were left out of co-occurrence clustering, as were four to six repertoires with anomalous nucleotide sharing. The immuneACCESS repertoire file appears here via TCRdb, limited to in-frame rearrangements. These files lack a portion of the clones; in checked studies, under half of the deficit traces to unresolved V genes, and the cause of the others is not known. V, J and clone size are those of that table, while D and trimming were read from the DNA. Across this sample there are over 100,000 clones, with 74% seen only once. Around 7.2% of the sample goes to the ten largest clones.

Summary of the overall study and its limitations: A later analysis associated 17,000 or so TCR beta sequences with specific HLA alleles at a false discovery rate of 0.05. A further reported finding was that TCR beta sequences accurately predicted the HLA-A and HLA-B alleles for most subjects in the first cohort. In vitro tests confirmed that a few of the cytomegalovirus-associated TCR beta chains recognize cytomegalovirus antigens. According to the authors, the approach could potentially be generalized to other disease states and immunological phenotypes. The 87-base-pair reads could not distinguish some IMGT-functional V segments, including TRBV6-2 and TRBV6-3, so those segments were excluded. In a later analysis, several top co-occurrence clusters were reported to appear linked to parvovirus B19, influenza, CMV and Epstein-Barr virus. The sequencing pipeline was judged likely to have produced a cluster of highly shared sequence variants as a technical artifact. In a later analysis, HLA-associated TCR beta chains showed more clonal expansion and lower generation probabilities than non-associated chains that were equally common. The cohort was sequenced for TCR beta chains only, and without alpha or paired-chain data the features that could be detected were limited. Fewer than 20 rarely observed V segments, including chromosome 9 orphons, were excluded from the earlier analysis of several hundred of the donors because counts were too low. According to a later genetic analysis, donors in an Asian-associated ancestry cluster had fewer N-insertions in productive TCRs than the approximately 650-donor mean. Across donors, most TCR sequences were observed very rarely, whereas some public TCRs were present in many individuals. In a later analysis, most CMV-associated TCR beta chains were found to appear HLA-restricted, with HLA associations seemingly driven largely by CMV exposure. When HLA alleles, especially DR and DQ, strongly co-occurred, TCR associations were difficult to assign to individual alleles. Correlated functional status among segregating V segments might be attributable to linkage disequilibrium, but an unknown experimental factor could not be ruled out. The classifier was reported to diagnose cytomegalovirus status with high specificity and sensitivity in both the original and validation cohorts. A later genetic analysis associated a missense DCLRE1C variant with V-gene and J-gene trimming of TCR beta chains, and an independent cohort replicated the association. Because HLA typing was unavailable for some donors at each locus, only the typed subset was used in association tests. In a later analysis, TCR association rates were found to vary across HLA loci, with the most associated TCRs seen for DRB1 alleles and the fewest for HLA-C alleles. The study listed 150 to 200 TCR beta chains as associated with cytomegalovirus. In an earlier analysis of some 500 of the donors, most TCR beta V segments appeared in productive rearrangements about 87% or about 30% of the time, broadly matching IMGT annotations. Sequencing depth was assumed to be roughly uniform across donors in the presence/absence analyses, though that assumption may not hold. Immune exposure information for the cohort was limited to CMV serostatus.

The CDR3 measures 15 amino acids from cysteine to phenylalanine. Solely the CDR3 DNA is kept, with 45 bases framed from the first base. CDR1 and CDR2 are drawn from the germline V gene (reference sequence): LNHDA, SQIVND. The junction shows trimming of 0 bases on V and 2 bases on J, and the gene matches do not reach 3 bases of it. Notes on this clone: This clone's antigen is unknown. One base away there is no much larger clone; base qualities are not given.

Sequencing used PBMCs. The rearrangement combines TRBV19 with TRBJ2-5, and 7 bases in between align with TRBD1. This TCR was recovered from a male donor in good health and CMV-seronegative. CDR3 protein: CASSIDLTGQETQYF. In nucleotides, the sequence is TGTGCCAGTAGTATAGATCTGACAGGGCAAGAGACCCAGTACTTC. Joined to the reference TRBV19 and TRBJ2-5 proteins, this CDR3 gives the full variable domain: DGGITQSPKYLFRKEGQNVTLSCEQNLNHDAMYWYRQDPGQGLRLIYYSQIVNDFQKGDIAEGYSVSREKKESFPLTVTSAQKNPTAFYLCASSIDLTGQETQYFGPGTRLLVL.